These 7 T cell receptor beta chains came from one sample sequenced in a study of blood T cell repertoires in COVID-19. The method was immunoSEQ multiplex PCR; TCRdb's version includes in-frame clones alone and lacks a portion of them. This table holds roughly 200,000 clones, about nine tenths found once. Sequenced: peripheral blood. Source of these receptors: a woman in her 30s with acute or convalescent COVID-19.

This clone was detected only a few times. This chain uses TRBV7-2 with TRBJ2-1; D is uncertain. The V gene's germline CDR1 is SGHTA and CDR2 FQGNSA. Between the trimmed V and J ends, which lost 3 bases and 9 bases, there was a span of 9 bases. The CDR3 sequence is 12 residues long. The CDR3 DNA is TGTGCCAGCAGCTTGGGCTTGGGTGAGCAGTTCTTC. As protein: CASSLGLGEQFF.

This clone was recorded once. This chain links TRBV7-2 with TRBJ2-5, with 8 bases aligning to TRBD2. The length of the CDR3 is 12 residues. Germline CDR1 and CDR2: SGHTA and FQGNSA. The ends lost 5 bases at V and 7 bases at J; junction bases unmatched: 3. As DNA, the CDR3 is TGTGCCAGCAGCCCCGGGGGGGGGACCCAGTACTTC. It encodes CASSPGGGTQYF.

The chain couples TRBV5-4 to TRBJ2-5; D may be TRBD1 (6 bases). The CDR3 has 13 residues. V gave up 9 bases and J gave up 2 bases, with 14 bases separating them. Germline V gives CDR1 SGHNT, CDR2 YYREEE (reference sequence). CDR3 bases: TGTGCCACCCGGACAGACCTGCAAGAGACCCAGTACTTC. It encodes CATRTDLQETQYF.

This sequence joins TRBV4-2 and TRBJ2-5; no reliable D call. There are 15 residues in the CDR3. Germline CDR1 LGHNA, CDR2 YNFKEQ. Trimming shortened V by 4 bases and J by 4 bases, and 16 bases separated the two germline ends. The CDR3 nucleotides read TGTGCCAGCAGCCCCCTACTGCGTGCTCTAGAGACCCAGTACTTC. This gives the protein CASSPLLRALETQYF.

The sample holds one count of this clone. The V gene is TRBV28, the J gene TRBJ2-7; the D is unclear. Per germline, CDR1 MDHEN and CDR2 SYDVKM. This CDR3 comprises 13 residues. V gave up 3 bases and J gave up 3 bases, with 9 bases separating them. CDR3 DNA sequence: TGTGCCAGCAGTTTTGAGCAATACTACGAGCAGTACTTC. Encoded protein: CASSFEQYYEQYF. The full variable domain, with the rest looked up from reference TRBV28 and TRBJ2-7, is DVKVTQSSRYLVKRTGEKVFLECVQDMDHENMFWYRQDPGLGLRLIYFSYDVKMKEKGDIPEGYSVSREKKERFSLILESASTNQTSMYLCASSFEQYYEQYFGPGTRLTVT.

The chain links TRBV5-1 to TRBJ2-3, with TRBD2 matching 7 bases. The germline gives CDR1 SGHRS, CDR2 YFSETQ. The CDR3 sequence is 14 residues long. V shed 0 bases, J shed 4 bases, and the junction held 2 bases outside the gene matches. The CDR3 sequence is CASSLVAGPDTQYF. CDR3 in DNA: TGCGCCAGCAGCTTGGTAGCGGGCCCAGATACGCAGTATTTT.

This chain connects TRBV9 to TRBJ2-1; 14 bases agree with TRBD2. Trimming removed 0 bases from V and 7 bases from J; junction bases left unmatched: 6. The CDR3 covers 17 residues. Germline V gives CDR1 SGDLS, CDR2 YYNGEE. CDR3 sequence reads: CASSVVGTSGSNNEQFF. The DNA of the CDR3 is TGTGCCAGCAGCGTAGTGGGGACTAGCGGGAGTAATAATGAGCAGTTCTTC.